Each of the 16 T cell receptor beta chains below was sequenced from the same sample in a study of neurological immune-mediated disorders. TCRdb reanalysed the 5' RACE reads using MiXCR and keeps one entry per CDR3 protein. Counted here are 25,000 or so distinct CDR3 sequences, roughly 13% occurring once; the ten biggest clones make up around 5.5%. The time point: technical triplicate 1. Sequenced material: CD4+ T cells from blood. These receptors were taken from a female donor with HTLV-1-associated myelopathy (HAM/TSP).

Concerning this clonotype itself: One end of the junction varies from germline; a read error may be responsible. The chain is built from TRBV9 and TRBJ2-2; D is possibly TRBD2 (5 bases). Germline CDR1 is SGDLS and CDR2 is YYNGEE. The CDR3 length is 14 residues. The CDR3 bases are TGTGCCAGCAGCGTTTCGTCACCGACCACCGGGGAGCTGTTT. Its protein is CASSVSSPTTGELF.

This clonotype was counted many times. CDR3 region: CASSLGAAGLYGYTF. The CDR3 DNA follows: TGCGCCAGCAGCTTGGGCGCAGCAGGACTCTATGGCTACACCTTC. This rearrangement joins TRBV5-1 to TRBJ1-2, with no clear D. The V end lost 0 bases, the J end lost 4 bases, and 13 bases lay between the germline ends. Germline V lookup: CDR1 SGHRS, CDR2 YFSETQ. This CDR3 has 15 residues.

The table lists this clonotype with many counts. V usage is TRBV7-9 and J usage is TRBJ2-3; 7 nucleotides agree with TRBD1. V lost 1 base and J lost 14; bases outside the gene matches: 6. From germline, CDR1 is SEHNR and CDR2 FQNEAQ (reference sequence). CDR3 length equals 12 residues. CDR3 protein: CASSLEDRAPYF. The DNA for the CDR3 is TGTGCCAGCAGCTTAGAAGACAGGGCGCCGTATTTT.

This clonotype was detected only a few times. The chain carries TRBV9 and TRBJ2-5; no reliable D call. The germline V and J ends were trimmed by 3 bases and 4 bases, with 10 bases remaining between them. This CDR3 region has 13 residues. Germline-derived CDR1 and CDR2 are SGDLS and YYNGEE. The CDR3 here is CASSAPHGETQYF. The CDR3 DNA is TGTGCCAGCAGCGCCCCCCACGGAGAGACCCAGTACTTC.

By its share, this clonotype is medium-sized. The rearrangement uses TRBV28 and TRBJ2-3; D possibly uses TRBD1 or TRBD2 (5 bases each). This CDR3 comprises 19 residues. V dropped 5 bases and J dropped 0 bases, with 24 bases sitting between them. Germline-derived CDR1 and CDR2 are MDHEN and SYDVKM. CDR3 protein: CASSARRWTATESTDTQYF. The CDR3 DNA sequence: TGTGCCAGCAGTGCTAGGAGGTGGACGGCGACAGAAAGCACAGATACGCAGTATTTT.

Ten or more counts support this clonotype. This chain uses TRBV5-1 with TRBJ2-1, with unresolved D. With 0 bases removed from V and 8 bases from J, the gap between germline ends came to 9 bases. CDR3 length equals 13 residues. Germline V gene sequence: CDR1 SGHRS, CDR2 YFSETQ. The DNA for the CDR3 is TGCGCCAGCAGCTTGGAGGTTAGTCATGAGCAGTTCTTC. This gives the protein CASSLEVSHEQFF.

This clonotype came up many times. The chain has TRBV10-1 and TRBJ2-5, with a tentative D call TRBD2 (6 bases). V gave up 5 bases and J gave up 5 bases, with 12 bases separating them. This CDR3 spans 13 amino acids. From germline, CDR1 is WNHNN and CDR2 SYGVQD (reference sequence). The CDR3 DNA reads TGCGCCAGCAGTCCCGGGGGATTCGAGACCCAGTACTTC. It specifies CASSPGGFETQYF.

This clonotype was recorded many times. This chain joins TRBV20-1 and TRBJ2-3, with D hard to call. The CDR3 consists of 13 residues. V gave up 6 bases and J gave up 1 base, with 11 bases separating them. Germline assignment: CDR1 DFQATT and CDR2 SNEGSKA (reference sequence). In DNA, the CDR3 is TGCAGTGCCCCGCGCTTGGGCACAGATACGCAGTATTTT. Its protein is CSAPRLGTDTQYF.

This clonotype showed up many times. The chain combines TRBV7-2 with TRBJ1-6; D is possibly TRBD1 (6 bases). The CDR3 extends over 15 amino acids. The germline gives CDR1 SGHTA, CDR2 FQGNSA. With 2 bases removed from V and 6 bases from J, the gap between germline ends came to 11 bases. The DNA for the CDR3 is TGTGCCAGCAGCTTATTGGGACAAGCTAATTCACCCCTCCACTTT. This sequence encodes CASSLLGQANSPLHF. Full variable domain (missing parts from reference TRBV7-2 and TRBJ1-6): GAGVSQSPSNKVTEKGKDVELRCDPISGHTALYWYRQSLGQGLEFLIYFQGNSAPDKSGLPSDRFSAERTGGSVSTLTIQRTQQEDSAVYLCASSLLGQANSPLHFGNGTRLTVT.

This clonotype has ten or more counts. J is TRBJ2-7 and V is TRBV20-1, with D possibly being TRBD1 or TRBD2 (5 bases each). Trimming took off 3 bases at V and 0 bases at J, with 9 bases between the two ends. Per the germline V gene, CDR1 is DFQATT and CDR2 is SNEGSKA (reference sequence). The CDR3 length is 13 residues. The chain's CDR3 is CSASGDGSYEQYF. The CDR3, as DNA: TGCAGTGCTAGTGGGGACGGCTCCTACGAGCAGTACTTC.

The chain employs TRBV6-1 and TRBJ2-7; possible D gene TRBD1, 5 bases. V lost 8 bases and J lost 3, with 17 bases in between. The CDR3 runs 14 residues. Germline CDR1 reads MNHNS; CDR2 reads SASEGT. The CDR3 DNA reads as TGTGCCAGCGCTGAACAGGAGATGAGCTACGAGCAGTACTTC. Protein: CASAEQEMSYEQYF.

In this sample, this clonotype is medium-sized (0.01 to 0.1%). This rearrangement joins TRBV20-1 to TRBJ1-4; 12 nucleotides match TRBD1. The germline CDR1 and CDR2 sequences are DFQATT and SNEGSKA (reference sequence). V was pared by 1 base and J by 7 bases, with 7 bases of the junction left unmatched. The CDR3 is made up of 16 amino acids. CDR3 sequence: CSARAGQGARSEKLFF. CDR3 in DNA: TGCAGTGCTAGAGCGGGACAGGGGGCGAGGTCTGAAAAACTGTTTTTT.

Ten or more counts support this clonotype. The J gene is TRBJ2-2, the V gene TRBV10-2, with D unresolved. This CDR3 contains 14 residues. Germline V gene sequence: CDR1 WSHSY, CDR2 SAAADI. Trimming cost V 8 bases and J 3 bases, with 13 bases left between them. CDR3 in amino acids: CASRLQVHTGELFF. Written as DNA, the CDR3 is TGCGCCAGCCGCTTGCAGGTTCACACCGGGGAGCTGTTTTTT.

This clonotype was detected many times. The V and J genes are TRBV20-1 and TRBJ2-5; TRBD1 is a possible D gene (6 bases). Germline CDR1 reads DFQATT; CDR2 reads SNEGSKA (reference sequence). Trimming stripped 2 bases from V and 5 bases from J, with 6 bases between. CDR3 length: 11 amino acids. Here the CDR3 DNA reads TGCAGTGCTAGACAGGGGGAGACCCAGTACTTC. It yields the protein CSARQGETQYF.

This clonotype was picked up many times. CDR3 coding DNA: TGTGCCAGCGGACGACAGGGGAGAACTGAAGCTTTCTTT. Amino acid sequence: CASGRQGRTEAFF. The gene calls are TRBV12-3 or TRBV12-4 and TRBJ1-1, with 8 bases that match TRBD1. The CDR3 has 13 residues. Trimming cost V 8 bases and J 5 bases; bases outside gene matches: 7.

The chain links TRBV15 to TRBJ2-7; 13 bases agree with TRBD2. The CDR3 contains 17 residues. Trimming removed 1 base from V and 0 bases from J; junction bases left unmatched: 3. Germline CDR1 is LNHNV and CDR2 is YYDKDF (reference sequence). CDR3 sequence reads: CATSRGLAGGYSYEQYF. CDR3 nucleotides: TGTGCCACCAGCAGAGGACTAGCGGGAGGATACTCCTACGAGCAGTACTTC.